This paragraph covers one T cell receptor (beta chain) sequence. Its recognized antigen is unknown. There are no base qualities to consult, and no much larger clone falls within one base. According to the germline V gene, CDR1 reads SGHTA and CDR2 reads FQGNSA. V is shortened by 1 base, J by 10 bases, and the region joining them spans 13 bases. Measured from the cysteine to the phenylalanine, the CDR3 is 13 residues long. Of the read, only the CDR3 DNA is kept; its 39 bases are in frame from base 1. The sample belongs to a study of cytomegalovirus exposure and HLA in healthy donors (dated by TCRdb to about 2017). In the study overall: A later analysis indicated that the roughly 120 validation repertoires were generated on the platform also employed for the 666 repertoires of the first cohort. The aim of the study was to test whether cataloging public T cell receptors could identify signatures of past pathogen exposure. The study combined high-throughput TCR immunosequencing, statistical association of individual TCRs with disease status, and machine learning to predict cytomegalovirus infection status. In addition to the first cohort of 666 subjects, a separate validation cohort of approximately 130 different subjects was used. Points the paper makes about the study in general: Subsequent analysis determined that TCRs grouped into clusters in the first cohort also showed a tendency toward co-occurrence across the roughly 110 validation repertoires, and 85% to 95% of cluster scores exceeded 0. The classifier was reported to diagnose cytomegalovirus status with high specificity and sensitivity in both the original and validation cohorts. The authors suggested that the approach could potentially be extended to other disease states and immunological phenotypes. The study listed approximately 150 TCR beta chains as associated with cytomegalovirus. Across donors, most TCR sequences were observed very rarely, whereas some public TCRs were present in many individuals. Three of the identified cytomegalovirus-associated TCR beta chains were confirmed in vitro to be specific for cytomegalovirus antigens. A later analysis had no HLA typing for the validation cohort, so co-occurrence there was scored across all 110 or so repertoires.

The donors belonged to the validation cohort of about 120 subjects, which was separate from the roughly 670-subject first cohort. Libraries were built with the immunoSEQ multiplex PCR assay. In the source study's methods: A statistical classification framework was developed to diagnose cytomegalovirus status using the catalog of TCR beta chain sequences. TCRdb carries this immuneACCESS record with in-frame sequences only. Its versions omit some clonotypes, under half of them owing to an unresolved V gene in the studies checked, with the rest unexplained. For V, J and clone size, that table is used; D and trimming come from the DNA. The table for this sample lists 90,000 or so clones; roughly 96% of them were counted only once. Over 0.7% of the sample goes to the ten largest clones.

This sequence originates from a man aged 18 to 29 in good health and CMV-seronegative. The rearranged chain carries TRBV7-2 and TRBJ1-1, with TRBD1 as a weak D call on 5 bases. Sequenced input: PBMCs. The bases read TGTGCCAGCAGCTTAGACAGGAATCCTAGAGCTTTCTTT. It codes for CASSLDRNPRAFF.